Below, 21 T cell receptor beta chains from the same sample are listed, as sequenced in a study of T cells in Graves' hyperthyroidism and ophthalmopathy. Template material for amplifying TCR beta CDR3 regions consisted of RNA transcripts. First-round RT-PCR with HTBI primers amplified the TCR CDR3 region. TCRdb ran MiXCR on the multiplex PCR reads and lists one entry per CDR3 protein. The sample has 450,000 to 500,000 distinct CDR3 sequences; approximately 22% are singletons. Source material: blood. Every receptor here comes from a woman aged 70-85 years with Graves' ophthalmopathy.

This clonotype has just a few counts. The DNA for the CDR3 is TGTGCCAGTAGTATAGCGGGCTCCGGCAATCAGCCCCAGCATTTT. Protein product: CASSIAGSGNQPQHF. This rearrangement joins TRBV19 to TRBJ1-5; unclear D gene. Deletions cut 1 base from V and 2 bases from J, with 9 bases between. CDR3 length: 15 amino acids. Germline assignment: CDR1 LNHDA and CDR2 SQIVND (reference sequence).

The rearrangement joins TRBV2 to TRBJ2-5, with D possibly TRBD2 on 6 matching bases. There are 13 residues in the CDR3. Per germline, CDR1 SNHLY and CDR2 FYNNEI. V lost 6 bases and J 3 bases, leaving 11 bases between the germline ends. The CDR3 spells CASRREREETQYF. As DNA, the CDR3 is TGTGCCAGCAGGCGGGAAAGAGAAGAGACCCAGTACTTC.

The V gene is TRBV15, the J gene TRBJ2-5; TRBD1 might be the D (6 bases). V lost 1 base and J 10 bases, leaving 13 bases between the germline ends. This CDR3 is built from 13 residues. Germline V gene lookup returns CDR1 LNHNV and CDR2 YYDKDF (reference sequence). The DNA of the CDR3 is TGTGCCACCAGCAGAGCTATGGCAGGGGACCAGTACTTC. Encoded protein: CATSRAMAGDQYF.

There are a few counts of this clonotype. The chain employs TRBV29-1 and TRBJ1-5; D unclear. From germline, CDR1 is SQVTM and CDR2 ANQGSEA. The CDR3 has 11 residues. Trimming cost V 3 bases and J 4 bases, with 4 bases left between them. CDR3 protein: CSVDGNQPQHF. CDR3 DNA sequence: TGCAGCGTTGACGGGAATCAGCCCCAGCATTTT.

This clonotype was picked up many times. This chain links TRBV7-3 with TRBJ2-2; the D is unclear. The V and J ends lost 6 bases and 0 bases respectively, with 11 bases between them. Germline values: CDR1 SGHTA, CDR2 FQGTGA. The CDR3 spans 15 residues. The CDR3 spells CASSLGTTNTGELFF. DNA for the CDR3: TGTGCCAGCAGTTTAGGCACCACGAACACCGGGGAGCTGTTTTTT.

This CDR3 is CASRTAGFLADTQYF. The CDR3 DNA sequence: TGTGCCAGCAGGACTGCTGGGTTCTTGGCAGATACGCAGTATTTT. The rearrangement joins TRBV6-2 or TRBV6-3 to TRBJ2-3; D remains ambiguous. In germline, CDR1 is MNHEY, CDR2 SVGEGT. The CDR3 has 15 amino acids. The ends were cut back, 6 bases at V and 4 bases at J, with 17 bases in the middle.

The chain employs TRBV19 and TRBJ2-7; 7 bases fit TRBD1. With V trimmed by 6 bases and J by 0 bases, 8 bases remained unmatched. Germline assignment: CDR1 LNHDA and CDR2 SQIVND (reference sequence). The CDR3 runs to 15 residues. The CDR3 nucleotides read TGTGCCAGTAGGCCCGGGACAGCTAACTCCTACGAGCAGTACTTC. Translating gives CASRPGTANSYEQYF.

The rearrangement links TRBV27 to TRBJ2-5; D is undetermined. V was trimmed by 5 bases and J by 7 bases, leaving 11 bases between them. This CDR3 is built from 12 residues. Germline values: CDR1 MNHEY, CDR2 SMNVEV (reference sequence). CDR3 in DNA: TGTGCCAGCAGTAGCACCATGGGGACCCAGTACTTC. This translates into CASSSTMGTQYF.

The gene calls are TRBV28 and TRBJ2-7; no reliable D call. CDR3 length: 12 residues. The V end lost 6 bases, the J end lost 1 base, and 7 bases lay between the germline ends. CDR1 and CDR2 from the germline V gene are MDHEN and SYDVKM. In DNA form, the CDR3 reads TGTGCCAGCAGACCGGATTCCTACGAGCAGTACTTC. This sequence encodes CASRPDSYEQYF.

The V call is TRBV11-2, the J call TRBJ2-2; weak D call: TRBD2 (5 bases). The CDR3 loop spans 16 amino acids. V dropped 4 bases and J dropped 7 bases, with 19 bases sitting between them. Per germline, CDR1 SGHAT and CDR2 FQNNGV. CDR3: CASSSGWASIGGELFF. The CDR3 DNA is TGTGCCAGCAGCTCGGGGTGGGCTTCTATTGGCGGGGAGCTGTTTTTT.

The chain uses TRBV29-1 and TRBJ2-3; TRBD2 might be the D (5 bases). V gave up 4 bases and J gave up 0 bases, with 17 bases separating them. The CDR3 length is 16 residues. Germline CDR1 reads SQVTM; CDR2 reads ANQGSEA. This CDR3 is CSVVVWRVGSTDTQYF. In DNA form, the CDR3 reads TGCAGCGTTGTCGTTTGGCGGGTCGGGAGCACAGATACGCAGTATTTT.

The rearrangement joins TRBV9 to TRBJ2-2, with TRBD2 identical over 14 bases. Germline trimming cut 4 bases from V and 6 bases from J; bases unmatched to any gene: 5. Germline V lookup: CDR1 SGDLS, CDR2 YYNGEE. The CDR3 spans 16 residues. DNA for the CDR3: TGTGCCAGCAGCTACCGACTAGCGGGAGGGCCCGGGGAGCTGTTTTTT. This gives the protein CASSYRLAGGPGELFF.

Turning to this clonotype: At one end, the junction sequence differs from germline, possibly due to a read error. V and J are TRBV7-2 and TRBJ2-7; D might be TRBD2 (6 bases). The germline gives CDR1 SGHTA, CDR2 FQGNSA. This CDR3 spans 15 amino acids. The CDR3 sequence: CASRLGPGVAYEQYF. The DNA of the CDR3 is TGTGCCAGCAGGTTAGGCCCGGGAGTGGCTTACGAGCAGTACTTC. Full variable domain (missing parts from reference TRBV7-2 and TRBJ2-7): GAGVSQSPSNKVTEKGKDVELRCDPISGHTALYWYRQSLGQGLEFLIYFQGNSAPDKSGLPSDRFSAERTGGSVSTLTIQRTQQEDSAVYLCASRLGPGVAYEQYFGPGTRLTVT.

The gene calls are TRBV7-3 and TRBJ1-1, with 10 nucleotides matching TRBD1. V was clipped by 5 bases and J by 4 bases; unmatched bases: 7. The germline gives CDR1 SGHTA, CDR2 FQGTGA. This CDR3 spans 15 amino acids. The CDR3 loop is CASSLRQGAGTEAFF. In DNA form, the CDR3 reads TGTGCCAGCAGCCTCAGACAGGGGGCCGGCACTGAAGCTTTCTTT.

Many counts were recorded for this clonotype. V usage is TRBV11-2 and J usage is TRBJ2-7; weak D call: TRBD2 (6 bases). The CDR3 consists of 13 residues. CDR1 is SGHAT, CDR2 FQNNGV, per germline. V dropped 1 base and J dropped 4 bases, with 8 bases sitting between them. Written as DNA, the CDR3 is TGTGCCAGCAGCTTAGTCCGGGAGTACGAGCAGTACTTC. Its translation: CASSLVREYEQYF.

This clonotype was counted ten times or more. The chain has TRBV12-3 or TRBV12-4 and TRBJ2-7; D uncertain. The CDR3 contains 12 residues. The V end was cut by 6 bases, the J end by 4 bases, with 10 bases between. CDR3 sequence: CASSFLSYEQYF. In DNA, the CDR3 is TGTGCCAGCAGCTTTCTTAGTTACGAGCAGTACTTC.

At least ten counts were recorded for this clonotype. The V gene is TRBV12-3 or TRBV12-4, the J gene TRBJ1-5; D remains unclear. V was trimmed by 5 bases and J by 7 bases, leaving 18 bases between them. The CDR3 spans 15 residues. The CDR3 protein is CASSVAGLLGQPQHF. The CDR3 region has the DNA TGTGCCAGCAGTGTCGCAGGTCTCTTGGGACAGCCCCAGCATTTT.

This sequence joins TRBV5-5 and TRBJ1-2; D uncertain. CDR3 length: 15 amino acids. Germline assignment: CDR1 SGHKS and CDR2 YYEKEE (reference sequence). The V and J ends lost 2 bases and 0 bases respectively, with 11 bases between them. Written as DNA, the CDR3 is TGTGCCAGCAGCTTTCTAGGGAAACCTAACTATGGCTACACCTTC. Its protein product is CASSFLGKPNYGYTF.

This chain joins TRBV9 and TRBJ2-1; D is undetermined. The CDR3 length is 15 residues. Looked up from germline, CDR1 is SGDLS and CDR2 is YYNGEE. Trimming took off 0 bases at V and 3 bases at J, with 10 bases between the two ends. CDR3 sequence (DNA): TGTGCCAGCAGCGTAGAGGTGGGTAGCTACAATGAGCAGTTCTTC. It specifies CASSVEVGSYNEQFF.

This clonotype has a count of ten or more. The chain recombines TRBV11-2 with TRBJ1-1, with D unclear. Germline CDR1 is SGHAT and CDR2 is FQNNGV. The CDR3 is 13 residues long. The V and J ends lost 1 base and 3 bases respectively, with 6 bases between them. The DNA for the CDR3 is TGTGCCAGCAGCTTAGGAGGCCACACTGAAGCTTTCTTT. This sequence encodes CASSLGGHTEAFF. The whole variable domain, remainder taken from reference TRBV11-2 and TRBJ1-1, is EAGVAQSPRYKIIEKRQSVAFWCNPISGHATLYWYQQILGQGPKLLIQFQNNGVVDDSQLPKDRFSAERLKGVDSTLKIQPAKLEDSAVYLCASSLGGHTEAFFGQGTRLTVV.

The genes are TRBV29-1 and TRBJ2-2; 8 nucleotides line up with TRBD1. The CDR3 sequence is 14 residues long. From germline, CDR1 is SQVTM and CDR2 ANQGSEA. V dropped 2 bases and J dropped 7; count of bases not matched to a gene: 6. CDR3 amino acids: CSVESRGHIGELFF. The CDR3 nucleotides read TGCAGCGTTGAAAGCAGGGGGCATATCGGGGAGCTGTTTTTT.